This paragraph covers one T cell receptor (beta chain) sequence. The antigen remains unidentified. Treatment in this sample: roughly 11-day PBMC culture with coronavirus spike peptide pools or control peptides (ViraFEST assay). This specimen comes from a study of vaccination and CD4 T cells after COVID-19. Overall study: Collection of post-COVID samples occurred a median roughly 92 days after diagnosis, spanning a range of 35 to 161. Ranging from 14 to 241, the interval between dose two and post-vaccine sampling had a median of about ten weeks.

V gave up 0 bases and J gave up 7 bases, with 12 bases separating them. The germline gives CDR1 LNHDA, CDR2 SQIVND (reference sequence). The CDR3 covers 14 residues. An Oncomine TCR Beta short-read assay was used to sequence the DNA from cultured CD4+ T cells. Extraction of genomic DNA was performed on cultured CD4+ T cells. TCRdb reanalysed the PCR reads using MiXCR and keeps one entry per CDR3 protein. The sample shows roughly 19,000 distinct CDR3 sequences, approximately 70% of them seen only once. The J gene is TRBJ2-5, the V gene TRBV19; possible D gene TRBD2, 6 bases. Sequencing was done on a sample of CD4+ T cells from blood, cultured in vitro. This receptor was identified in a human donor who had recovered from COVID-19. This chain's CDR3 is CASSIEEGMGTQYF. For the CDR3, the DNA is TGTGCCAGTAGTATAGAGGAGGGGATGGGGACCCAGTACTTC.